This T cell receptor (beta chain) comes out of a study of blood T cells in healthy people across ages. Sample-barcoded 5' priming and a J-beta primer mix drove a second PCR of roughly 6 to 12 cycles. Via MiXCR, TCRdb re-called the 5' RACE reads, giving one row per CDR3 protein. The sample yields about 1.7 million distinct CDR3 sequences, 28% seen once. The authors extracted at least 5 micrograms of total RNA per sample. V lost 3 bases and J lost 7, with 13 bases in between. CDR3 length: 13 amino acids. In germline, CDR1 is DFQATT, CDR2 SNEGSKA (reference sequence). Sample: blood. This chain joins TRBV20-1 and TRBJ1-5; a weak D match, TRBD1 (5 bases). The sequence came from a woman between 25 and 40 years old in good health. CDR3 DNA: TGCAGTGCTAGTAGGGGCGGGGACCAGCCCCAGCATTTT. This encodes CSASRGGDQPQHF.